A selection of T cell receptor beta chains follows, all from one sample in a study of patients and donors after allogeneic stem cell transplantation. From the RT-PCR reads, TCRdb called clonotypes with MiXCR, one entry per CDR3 protein. The sample includes roughly 940,000 distinct CDR3 sequences, roughly 18% seen only once; the top ten take under 6.5%. Input material: blood, either unsorted or a sorted T cell fraction (not recorded which). These receptor sequences come from a human donor who was either an allogeneic HSCT recipient or a stem cell or donor lymphocyte infusion donor (not recorded which). It is not recorded whose cells these are; they may come from a transplant donor. CDR3s include the opening cysteine and the closing phenylalanine or tryptophan. The D gene is left open where the match is weak. Not all rows give a size; the values are once, few, many and, for expanded clones, a class.

j_call	clone_size	v_call	d_call	cdr3_nt	cdr3_aa
TRBJ2-5	-	TRBV4-3	-	TGCGCCAGCAGCCAAGATTATCGGGAGACCCAGTACTTC	CASSQDYRETQYF
TRBJ1-1	-	TRBV12-3/TRBV12-4	-	TGTGCCAGCAGTCACGGTCTGGAAGCTTTCTTT	CASSHGLEAFF
TRBJ2-5	-	TRBV15	TRBD2	TGTGCCACCAGCAGAGATGGGCTAACCGGGACTAGCGGTTTAGAGACCCAGTACTTC	CATSRDGLTGTSGLETQYF
TRBJ2-2	-	TRBV10-3	-	TGTGCCATCAGTGGCCCCCCCCAGAACACCGGGGAGCTGTTTTTT	CAISGPPQNTGELFF
TRBJ2-3	-	TRBV27	TRBD2	TGTGCCAGCAGTTTAAGGCTAGCGGGAGGTCCCAGCACAGATACGCAGTATTTT	CASSLRLAGGPSTDTQYF
TRBJ2-5	-	TRBV24-1	-	TGTGCCACCAGTGACCCGCGGTCGGGCCAAGAGACCCAGTACTTC	CATSDPRSGQETQYF
TRBJ1-1	few	TRBV6-1	-	TGTGCCAGCAAACCCGGCGGCACATTGAACACTGAAGCTTTCTTT	CASKPGGTLNTEAFF
TRBJ2-1	few	TRBV6-2/TRBV6-3	-	TGTGCCAGCAGGAGGGAGCAACTTAATGAGCAGTTCTTC	CASRREQLNEQFF
TRBJ2-3	-	TRBV9	-	TGTGCCAGCAGCGACCCAAATGGACAGAACACAGATACGCAGTATTTT	CASSDPNGQNTDTQYF
TRBJ2-2	few	TRBV20-1	-	TGCAGTGCTAACAGCGGGAACACCGGGGAGCTGTTTTTT	CSANSGNTGELFF
TRBJ1-2	-	TRBV4-3	TRBD1	TGCGCCAGCAGCCATGAACCGGGACAGGGACACTATGGCTACACCTTC	CASSHEPGQGHYGYTF
TRBJ2-5	-	TRBV7-6	-	TGTGCCAGCAGCCTGGCAACAGGGGGGGCAGAGACCCAGTACTTC	CASSLATGGAETQYF
TRBJ1-3	few	TRBV5-6	-	TGTGCCAGCAGCTTGGCCCCAGGAATGCTTAACACCATATATTTT	CASSLAPGMLNTIYF
TRBJ2-3	-	TRBV7-2	-	TGTGCCAGCAACCGACAGGGGAGGGCAGATACGCAGTATTTT	CASNRQGRADTQYF
TRBJ1-1	-	TRBV7-3	-	TGTGCCAGCAGCAACAGCCCAAACACTGAAGCTTTCTTT	CASSNSPNTEAFF
TRBJ2-1	once	TRBV5-5	TRBD1	TGTGCCAGCAGCTCACCATGGACAGGGGAACGGGACAATGAGCAGTTCTTC	CASSSPWTGERDNEQFF
TRBJ2-3	many	TRBV12-3/TRBV12-4	TRBD2	TGTGCCAGCAGTTCCCCCTGGCTAGCGGGGGGCAAGCCAGATACGCAGTATTTT	CASSSPWLAGGKPDTQYF
TRBJ2-2	-	TRBV7-8	-	TGTGCCAGCAGCTTAGTTCTGGGTTTGACCGGGGAGCTGTTTTTT	CASSLVLGLTGELFF
TRBJ2-2	-	TRBV11-3	-	TGTGCCAGCAGCTTAGAACGGGGGGCTCCCACCGGGGAGCTGTTTTTT	CASSLERGAPTGELFF
TRBJ2-7	many	TRBV20-1	TRBD2	TGCAGTGCCCTAAATCCGGGCGGGAGCTCCTACGAGCAGTACTTC	CSALNPGGSSYEQYF
TRBJ2-2	-	TRBV5-5	-	TGTGCCAGCAGCTTGCGTGCGGGACAAACCGGGGAGCTGTTTTTT	CASSLRAGQTGELFF
TRBJ2-3	many	TRBV5-1	-	TGCGCCAGCAGCTTCGACACCCCCATGACCGATACGCAGTATTTT	CASSFDTPMTDTQYF
TRBJ2-2	-	TRBV25-1	-	TGTGCCAGCAGTGAATATGGCAGAACCGGGGAGCTGTTTTTT	CASSEYGRTGELFF
TRBJ2-3	-	TRBV10-3	-	TGTGCCATCAGCCAAGCGAGAGAGGGCACAGATACGCAGTATTTT	CAISQAREGTDTQYF
TRBJ1-2	few	TRBV4-1	TRBD1	TGCGCCAGCAGCCAAGAAACCCGGACAGGCTCTATCGGCTACACCTTC	CASSQETRTGSIGYTF
TRBJ2-5	-	TRBV27	-	TGTGCCAGCAGTTTACGTCCGCGGTACCAAGAGACCCAGTACTTC	CASSLRPRYQETQYF
TRBJ2-7	-	TRBV10-3	TRBD2	TGTGCCATCAGCAACATAGCGGGAGGGCCCGACGAGCAGTACTTC	CAISNIAGGPDEQYF
TRBJ2-1	-	TRBV12-3/TRBV12-4	-	TGTGCCAGCAGTTTTGCGGGAAGGAATGAGCAGTTCTTC	CASSFAGRNEQFF
TRBJ2-4	few	TRBV5-5	-	TGTGCCAGCAGCCCCGCATTGGGCAGTGGAAACATTCAGTACTTC	CASSPALGSGNIQYF
TRBJ2-7	-	TRBV2	TRBD1	TGTGCCAGCTCTAAGGGGGGACAGGCGGCCCACGAGCAGTACTTC	CASSKGGQAAHEQYF
TRBJ1-3	-	TRBV2	-	TGTGCCAGCAGTGGGGTAGACGGCGGCACCATATATTTT	CASSGVDGGTIYF
TRBJ2-7	once	TRBV4-1	-	TGCGCCAGCAGCCAAGATAACATATACGAGCAGTACTTC	CASSQDNIYEQYF
TRBJ2-7	few	TRBV20-1	-	TGCAGTGCTAGAGATCATGCCCCTTACGAGCAGTACTTC	CSARDHAPYEQYF
TRBJ2-3	-	TRBV6-2/TRBV6-3	-	TGTGCCATTCTCCGGGACAGCACAGATACGCAGTATTTT	CAILRDSTDTQYF
TRBJ1-5	-	TRBV4-3	TRBD1	TGCGCCAGCAGCCGCGACAGGGGAATTAGGTATCAGCCCCAGCATTTT	CASSRDRGIRYQPQHF
TRBJ2-1	-	TRBV25-1	TRBD2	TGTGCCAGCGGTCCGGGAGGGACCCCCGTTTTTGAGCAGTTCTTC	CASGPGGTPVFEQFF
TRBJ1-1	-	TRBV7-2	-	TGTGCCAGCAGCTTTCAGGGTATGACTGAAGCTTTCTTT	CASSFQGMTEAFF
TRBJ2-5	few	TRBV20-1	TRBD2	TGCAGTGCTAGAGAAGGCGGGAGGGACCGGGAGACCCAGTACTTC	CSAREGGRDRETQYF
TRBJ2-7	few	TRBV7-9	-	TGTGCCAGCAGCCCCAGCAGGCCGACCTACGAGCAGTACTTC	CASSPSRPTYEQYF
TRBJ1-2	-	TRBV29-1	TRBD1	TGCAGCGTTGAAGAAGACAGGGGTGATGGCTACACCTTC	CSVEEDRGDGYTF
TRBJ2-7	many	TRBV2	-	TGTGCCAGCAGGACGGCCAGCCTTTCCTACGAGCAGTACTTC	CASRTASLSYEQYF
TRBJ1-2	few	TRBV3-1	TRBD1	TGTGCCAGCAGCCCTCCCAGACAGGGGGCTAATGGCTACACCTTC	CASSPPRQGANGYTF
TRBJ2-2	few	TRBV18	TRBD2	TGTGCCAGCTCACCACGGACTAGACAACCCGGGGTCGCGAACACCGGGGAGCTGTTTTTT	CASSPRTRQPGVANTGELFF
TRBJ1-4	few	TRBV20-1	-	TGCAGTGCTAGGGTCGCTCAAACTAATGAAAAACTGTTTTTT	CSARVAQTNEKLFF
TRBJ1-1	-	TRBV13	-	TGTGCCAGCAGCCATCGGGGGGCGGCTGAAGCTTTCTTT	CASSHRGAAEAFF
TRBJ2-1	-	TRBV19	TRBD2	TGTGCCAGTAGGTCCAGCGGGAGGTCGAATGAGCAGTTCTTC	CASRSSGRSNEQFF
TRBJ1-3	-	TRBV12-3/TRBV12-4	-	TGTGCCAGCAGCCAAAACAGGTTCTCTGGAAACACCATATATTTT	CASSQNRFSGNTIYF
TRBJ1-5	few	TRBV9	TRBD1	TGTGCCAGCAGCCAAGGGACAGGGTACAATCAGCCCCAGCATTTT	CASSQGTGYNQPQHF
TRBJ2-3	-	TRBV4-1	TRBD2	TGCGCCAGCAGCACCCTCGGACTAGCGGGAGGAGATACGCAGTATTTT	CASSTLGLAGGDTQYF
TRBJ1-1	-	TRBV20-1	-	TGCAGCAGGTGGGGCCAAGGGAACACTGAAGCTTTCTTT	CSRWGQGNTEAFF